This TCR beta chain was sequenced during a study of CD8 T cells in Susac syndrome (dated by TCRdb to 2018 to 2020). About the investigation overall: Of the Susac syndrome patients who were sequenced, about eight were in clinical remission while 5 or 6 had clinically active disease. Susac syndrome patients were therapy-naive, on corticosteroids (some also receiving IVIg), or on IVIg alone at blood withdrawal. Repertoire sequencing was used to test whether CD8+ T cell activation and differentiation in Susac syndrome was antigen driven. The study compared CD8+ T cell repertoire clonality among roughly 12 healthy donors, 14 Susac syndrome patients and fewer than 19 multiple sclerosis patients. The full study reports these points: Clonal expansion was seen in Susac syndrome CD8+ repertoires, peaking in CD8+ TEMRA cells and being greater in clinically active patients than in remitting ones. The number of individuals in the TCR sequencing and HLA analysis was recognized as being relatively small. Roughly 15 and five Susac-specific public clones were found in the total CD8+ and CD8+ TEMRA repertoires, respectively.

CDR3 length: 13 amino acids, cysteine to phenylalanine. Just CDR3 DNA is preserved here, 39 bases in frame from base 1. Trimming removed 7 bases from V and 3 bases from J, leaving 14 bases between the germline ends. CDR1 and CDR2 are read off the germline V gene as SQVTM and ANQGSEA. High-throughput TCR beta sequencing profiled peripheral blood CD8+ and CD4+ T cells from healthy donors, Susac syndrome patients and multiple sclerosis patients. Recently defined diagnostic criteria for definite or probable disease were met by the Susac syndrome patients. Bulk CD8+ and CD4+ T cells were purified magnetically by negative isolation, whereas CD8+ TEMRA cells were enriched by FACS. Blood was collected in EDTA tubes and processed within 24 hours, with PBMCs isolated through density gradient centrifugation. PBMCs intended for TCR sequencing were cryopreserved in liquid nitrogen and thawed later in a water bath at 37 degrees C. The sorted or isolated CD4+, CD8+ and CD8+ TEMRA cells reached a purity of at least 90%.

RNA was extracted using the RNeasy kit, and about 0.5 to 1 ug of the RNA was reverse transcribed with random hexamers. The immunoSEQ multiplex PCR assay, which covers 54 Vbeta and 13 Jbeta segments, was used to amplify TCR beta CDR3 regions. To correct PCR amplification bias, a synthetic template baseline was used for both primer optimization and computational correction. Per the source publication's procedure: Reads were annotated to V, D and J genes per IMGT and analyzed with immunoSEQ Analyzer, keeping only productive sequences. To calculate clonality, Shannon entropy was normalized by log2 of the number of productive unique sequences and then subtracted from one. Public and private clones were assessed among the 100 most prevalent clones of each patient and control. A clone was defined as Susac-specific if it was absent from the healthy and MS cohorts, from some 1,100 published viral clones and from other ImmuneACCESS disease sequences. The public reads were reanalyzed by TCRdb: fastp trimming at Q25, MiXCR alignment, in-frame beta chains only. Rows merge per CDR3 protein into single entries with the most common DNA and genes. TCRdb's processing, not the authors', yielded these V and J calls. The sample table lists tens of thousands of distinct CDR3 sequences, roughly 92% of them with a count of one. The top ten clones comprise 0.35% to 0.5% of the sample.

In regard to this clonotype: Its antigen is unknown. No much larger clone exists at a distance of one base, and base qualities are not known.

The sequence came from a human donor with Susac syndrome. Sequencing was done on a sample of CD8+ T cells from PBMCs. The receptor chain draws on TRBV29-1 and TRBJ2-3; the D gene could be TRBD1 or TRBD2, each one agreeing over 5 bases. The CDR3 sequence is CSARDGPTDTQYF. Here is the DNA: TGCAGCGCCCGGGACGGACCGACAGATACGCAGTATTTT.